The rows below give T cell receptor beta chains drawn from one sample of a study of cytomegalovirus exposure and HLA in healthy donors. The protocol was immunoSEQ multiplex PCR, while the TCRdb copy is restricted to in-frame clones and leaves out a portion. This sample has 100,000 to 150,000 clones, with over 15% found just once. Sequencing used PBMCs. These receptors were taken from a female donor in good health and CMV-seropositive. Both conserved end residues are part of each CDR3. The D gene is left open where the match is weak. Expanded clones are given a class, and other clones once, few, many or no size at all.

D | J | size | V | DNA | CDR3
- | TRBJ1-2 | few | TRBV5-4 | TGTGCCAGCAGCTTGAAAGGGGGTAGTACCTACACCTTC | CASSLKGGSTYTF
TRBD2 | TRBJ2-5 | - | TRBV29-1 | TGCAGCGTTGATAGCGGGAGAGAGACCCAGTACTTC | CSVDSGRETQYF
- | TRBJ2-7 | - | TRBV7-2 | TGTGCCAGCAGCTCCAGCAGGACAATCTACGAGCAGTACTTC | CASSSSRTIYEQYF
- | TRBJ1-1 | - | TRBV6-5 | TGTGCCAGCAGTTACGGGCGTCAGGGTGAAGCTTTCTTT | CASSYGRQGEAFF
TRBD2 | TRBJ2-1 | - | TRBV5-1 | TGCGCCAGCAGCTTCAATAGCGGGGGGGCCTACAATGAGCAGTTCTTC | CASSFNSGGAYNEQFF
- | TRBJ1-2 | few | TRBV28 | TGTGCCAGCAGCTCAGACGGTGGGGGGATAAACTATGGCTACACCTTC | CASSSDGGGINYGYTF
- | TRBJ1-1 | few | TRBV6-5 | TGTGCCAGCACCGCAACCTGGGGGCAGGTCGAGGCTTTCTTT | CASTATWGQVEAFF
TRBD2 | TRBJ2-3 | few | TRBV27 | TGTGCCAGCAGCTCAGTCGGACTAGCGAACAGAGATACGCAGTATTTT | CASSSVGLANRDTQYF
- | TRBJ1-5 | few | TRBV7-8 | TGTGCCAGCAGCCCGGGCACAGGGTATGATCAGCCCCAGCATTTT | CASSPGTGYDQPQHF
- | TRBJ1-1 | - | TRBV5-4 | TGTGCCAGCAGCTTGGAACAGCACACTGAAGCTTTCTTT | CASSLEQHTEAFF
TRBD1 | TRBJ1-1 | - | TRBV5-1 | TGCGCCAGCAGTTCCACAGGGGGTTCGACTGAAGCTTTCTTT | CASSSTGGSTEAFF
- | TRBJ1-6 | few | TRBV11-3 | TGTGCCAGCAGCTTAGACGGGGATAATTCACCCCTCCACTTT | CASSLDGDNSPLHF
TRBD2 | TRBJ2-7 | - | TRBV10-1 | TGCGCCAGCTCGTCTAGCGGGGTCTACGAGCAGTACTTC | CASSSSGVYEQYF
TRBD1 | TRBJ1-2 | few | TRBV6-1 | TGTGCCAGCAGCGAGCGACAGGGAACTCAGATCCGCTTC | CASSERQGTQIRF
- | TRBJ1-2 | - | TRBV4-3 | TGCGCCAGCAGCCGAATAACACCCGATGGTGGACATAACTATGGCTACACCTTC | CASSRITPDGGHNYGYTF
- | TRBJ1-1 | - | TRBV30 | TGTGCCTGGGACTACAGTGGTAACACTGAAGCTTTCTTT | CAWDYSGNTEAFF
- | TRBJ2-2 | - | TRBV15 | TGTGCCACCAGCAGAGATGTCCACAGAGACACCGGGGAGCTGTTTTTT | CATSRDVHRDTGELFF
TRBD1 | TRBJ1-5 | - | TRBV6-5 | TGTGCCAGCAGCAGGGACGCCTCAGGGGGTCAGCCCCAGCATTTT | CASSRDASGGQPQHF
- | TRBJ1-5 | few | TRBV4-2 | TGTGCCAGCAGCCAAGACCAGGGGCTGGATCAGCCCCAGCATTTT | CASSQDQGLDQPQHF
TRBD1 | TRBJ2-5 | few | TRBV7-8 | TGTGCCAGCAGCTCGGACAGGAACCAAGAGACCCAGTACTTC | CASSSDRNQETQYF
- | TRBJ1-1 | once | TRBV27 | TGTGCCAGCAGTGAAGCGGGGGGCACTGAAGCTTTCTTT | CASSEAGGTEAFF
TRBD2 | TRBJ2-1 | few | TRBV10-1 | TGCGCCAGCAGTGAACCCGGGACTAGCGGGAGGAACCCCAACAATGAGCAGTTCTTC | CASSEPGTSGRNPNNEQFF
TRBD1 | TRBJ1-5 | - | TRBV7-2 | TGTGCCAGCAGCTTTACAGGGGGAAGCAATCAGCCCCAGCATTTT | CASSFTGGSNQPQHF
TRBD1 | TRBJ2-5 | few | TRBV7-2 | TGTGCCAGCAGCTTAGCGGGACAGGGTGGGGAGACCCAGTACTTC | CASSLAGQGGETQYF